The 14 T cell receptor beta chains in this list originate from one sample, sequenced in a study of human CD8 memory T cell subsets. It was UMI-labeled 5' RACE by which the TCR beta libraries were made. With the 5' RACE reads reprocessed, TCRdb shows one record per CDR3 protein and no DNA. The listing records roughly 12,000 distinct CDR3 sequences. Sequences were obtained from CD8+ T cells from PBMCs. Receptors originate from a human donor in good health.

V is TRBV27 and J is TRBJ2-7; TCRdb calls TRBD2, which cannot be checked without DNA. CDR1 is MNHEY and CDR2 is SMNVEV in the germline V gene (reference sequence). The CDR3 has 15 residues. The CDR3 region is CASSLSKGSVYEQYF.

The genes are TRBV28 and TRBJ2-3. CDR3 size: 12 residues. The V gene's germline CDR1 is MDHEN and CDR2 SYDVKM. This chain's CDR3 is CASSRQSDTQYF.

The rearrangement joins TRBV29-1 to TRBJ2-3; TCRdb's D call of TRBD2 is untestable without DNA. The CDR3 has 14 residues. Germline V lookup: CDR1 SQVTM, CDR2 ANQGSEA. CDR3 protein: CSVEGLLSTDTQYF.

The chain recombines TRBV7-9 with TRBJ1-4; the TCRdb D gene call, TRBD1, has no DNA to confirm it. CDR1 and CDR2 from the germline V gene are SEHNR and FQNEAQ (reference sequence). The CDR3 is 14 amino acids. The CDR3 here is CASSLPGTDEKLFF.

V usage is TRBV7-8 and J usage is TRBJ2-1; TCRdb's D call of TRBD1 is untestable without DNA. This CDR3 is 14 amino acids long. Germline lookup yields CDR1 SGHVS and CDR2 FQNEAQ. The CDR3 loop reads CASSSPGPNNEQFF.

Its frequency marks this clonotype as medium-sized. The chain has TRBV27 and TRBJ1-1. CDR1 and CDR2 from the germline V gene are MNHEY and SMNVEV (reference sequence). This CDR3 has 13 amino acids. This CDR3 reads CASSFTVNTEAFF.

The chain carries TRBV28 and TRBJ2-7; TCRdb names TRBD1, which stays unverified in the absence of DNA. Germline values: CDR1 MDHEN, CDR2 SYDVKM. This CDR3 has 17 residues. The CDR3 sequence is CASSSLLTGLYSYEQYF.

J is TRBJ2-3 and V is TRBV10-3; no DNA is available, so the TRBD2 call from TCRdb remains unchecked. Germline CDR1 reads ENHRY; CDR2 reads SYGVKD. The CDR3 runs 18 residues. This CDR3 is CAISVPTSGGISTDTQYF.

The gene calls are TRBV5-6 and TRBJ1-1. CDR3 length: 15 amino acids. CDR1 SGHDT and CDR2 YYEEEE come from the germline V gene. This chain's CDR3 is CASSFPGTGNTEAFF.

V gene TRBV5-1 combines with J gene TRBJ2-7; without DNA, the TCRdb call of TRBD1 cannot be checked. The CDR3 spans 16 residues. Germline V gene lookup returns CDR1 SGHRS and CDR2 YFSETQ. The CDR3 sequence: CASSLSGPPYYYEQYF.

CDR3 sequence: CASSFERETEIGTQYF. The chain carries TRBV7-9 and TRBJ2-5; TCRdb outputs TRBD2, but without DNA this stays unchecked. Germline V gene data show CDR1 as SEHNR and CDR2 as FQNEAQ (reference sequence). This CDR3 has 16 residues.

This chain connects TRBV7-9 to TRBJ1-2; the D gene TCRdb calls, TRBD1, cannot be checked with no DNA. The CDR3 has 13 amino acids. CDR1 and CDR2 (germline): SEHNR, FQNEAQ (reference sequence). CDR3: CASSLATGAGYTF.

This chain uses TRBV7-9 with TRBJ1-4. The CDR3 consists of 14 residues. Germline V lookup: CDR1 SEHNR, CDR2 FQNEAQ (reference sequence). This CDR3 reads CASSLEGTVEKLFF.

The chain joins TRBV19 to TRBJ2-1; TCRdb outputs TRBD2, but without DNA this stays unchecked. The CDR3 consists of 17 residues. Germline CDR1 LNHDA, CDR2 SQIVND (reference sequence). The CDR3 is CASSWTSGGISYNEQFF.